Following are 9 T cell receptor beta chains from one sample sequenced in a study of T cells expressing NK-cell markers. TCRdb reprocessed the 5' RACE reads; each CDR3 protein has one entry and no DNA is given. Its table records 200,000 to 300,000 distinct CDR3 sequences. The sample was blood T cells: a sorted CD56 or NKG2C T cell subset, CD4+ or CD8+ T cells, or bulk PBMC T cells (not recorded which). The receptors were sampled from a man younger than 35 in good health.

The chain's CDR3 is CASSLGRNTDTQYF. V and J are TRBV12-3 or TRBV12-4 and TRBJ2-3; TCRdb's D gene call, TRBD1, goes unchecked for lack of DNA. The length of the CDR3 is 14 residues.

The chain joins TRBV5-1 to TRBJ2-3; TCRdb calls TRBD1, which cannot be checked without DNA. The germline V gene encodes CDR1 SGHRS and CDR2 YFSETQ. The CDR3 totals 16 residues. The CDR3 spells CASSLGPTAEADTQYF.

The chain has TRBV7-9 and TRBJ2-3; the D gene TCRdb calls, TRBD2, cannot be checked with no DNA. Germline lookup yields CDR1 SEHNR and CDR2 FQNEAQ (reference sequence). The CDR3 extends over 15 amino acids. CDR3: CASSLSAGGPDTQYF.

This chain's CDR3 is CASSESSLTGELFF. J is TRBJ2-2 and V is TRBV25-1. Germline assignment: CDR1 MGHDK and CDR2 SYGVNS. The CDR3 has 14 residues.

The chain combines TRBV5-6 with TRBJ1-1; the D call of TRBD1 rests on TCRdb alone, since no DNA is present to check it. This CDR3 is built from 15 residues. CDR1 SGHDT and CDR2 YYEEEE come from the germline V gene. CDR3: CASSLVTGASTEAFF.

The J gene is TRBJ2-3, the V gene TRBV6-5; TCRdb gives TRBD1 as the D gene, but with no DNA this cannot be confirmed. The CDR3 sequence is 12 residues long. Germline-derived CDR1 and CDR2 are MNHEY and SVGAGI. The CDR3 loop reads CASTGEADTQYF.

The CDR3 region is CASRRLAGGVEQFF. V gene TRBV6-1 combines with J gene TRBJ2-1; the D gene TCRdb calls, TRBD2, cannot be checked with no DNA. The CDR3 consists of 14 residues. Germline CDR1 and CDR2: MNHNS and SASEGT.

V usage is TRBV6-1 and J usage is TRBJ1-5. CDR1 is MNHNS and CDR2 is SASEGT in the germline V gene. CDR3 length: 14 residues. This CDR3 is CASRSGLKDQPQHF.

This chain links TRBV3-1 with TRBJ2-7. In germline, CDR1 is LGHDT, CDR2 YNNKEL (reference sequence). The CDR3 contains 13 residues. CDR3 in amino acids: CASGLAGTYEQYF.